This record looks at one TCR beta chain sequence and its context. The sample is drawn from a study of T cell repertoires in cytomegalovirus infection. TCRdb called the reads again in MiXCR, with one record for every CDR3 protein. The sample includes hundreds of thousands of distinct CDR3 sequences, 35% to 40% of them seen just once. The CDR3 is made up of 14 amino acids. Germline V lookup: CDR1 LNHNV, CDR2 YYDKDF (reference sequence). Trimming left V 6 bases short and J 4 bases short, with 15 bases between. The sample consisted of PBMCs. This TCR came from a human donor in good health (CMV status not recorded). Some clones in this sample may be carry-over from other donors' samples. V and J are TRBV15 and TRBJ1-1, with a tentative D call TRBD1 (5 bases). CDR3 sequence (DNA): TGTGCCACCAGATTATGGGGGAAGGCCACTGAAGCTTTCTTT. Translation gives CATRLWGKATEAFF.